The 31 T cell receptor beta chains in this list originate from one sample, sequenced in a study of blood T cell repertoires in COVID-19. Profiled with immunoSEQ multiplex PCR; TCRdb holds only in-frame clones, not every one. This table holds over 45,000 clones, around 90% found once. Source material: peripheral blood. The receptors shown here come from a man over 45 with active COVID-19.

The rearrangement joins TRBV3-1 (or the pseudogene TRBV3-2) to TRBJ1-2; D remains unclear. This CDR3 is 12 amino acids long. Germline CDR1 and CDR2: LGHDT and YNNKEL (reference sequence). Trimming cost V 4 bases and J 8 bases, with 11 bases left between them. CDR3 in DNA: TGTGCCAGCAGCCTAGGTACGGGGGGCTACACCTTC. Translated: CASSLGTGGYTF.

This clone turned up a few times. V is TRBV7-9 and J is TRBJ2-7, with D unresolved. The CDR3 extends over 13 amino acids. Trimming took off 10 bases at V and 4 bases at J, with 17 bases between the two ends. CDR1 SEHNR and CDR2 FQNEAQ come from the germline V gene (reference sequence). The CDR3 DNA is TGTGCCACAGAGAGCGTTAACCCATACGAGCAGTACTTC. It yields the protein CATESVNPYEQYF.

The rearrangement joins TRBV7-2 to TRBJ1-1; 7 nucleotides agree with TRBD1. The CDR3 extends over 16 amino acids. The ends lost 2 bases at V and 0 bases at J; junction bases unmatched: 6. Germline V gives CDR1 SGHTA, CDR2 FQGNSA. CDR3 residues: CASSLKGGGMNTEAFF. Written as DNA, the CDR3 is TGTGCCAGCAGCTTAAAAGGGGGCGGCATGAACACTGAAGCTTTCTTT.

The rearrangement joins TRBV6-2 or TRBV6-3 to TRBJ2-5, with TRBD2 identical over 7 bases. The CDR3 runs to 16 residues. Looked up from germline, CDR1 is MNHEY and CDR2 is SVGEGT. The V gene end was trimmed by 7 bases and the J gene end by 0 bases; junction bases not matched to a gene: 11. CDR3 DNA sequence: TGTGCCAGCACCCCGCGGGGCGGGAGAGACCAAGAGACCCAGTACTTC. It encodes CASTPRGGRDQETQYF.

This chain joins TRBV5-1 and TRBJ2-1, with 8 nucleotides matching TRBD2. CDR1 and CDR2 from the germline V gene are SGHRS and YFSETQ. There are 13 residues in the CDR3. V lost 6 bases, J lost 9 bases, and 8 bases stayed unmatched. DNA for the CDR3: TGCGCCAGCAACCCAGCGGGAGTGGCTGAGCAGTTCTTC. Protein product: CASNPAGVAEQFF.

V usage is TRBV18 and J usage is TRBJ2-7, with D perhaps TRBD1 (6 bases). The CDR3 has 13 residues. CDR1 KGHSH and CDR2 LQKENI come from the germline V gene. V was pared by 3 bases and J by 6 bases, with 12 bases between. The CDR3 nucleotides read TGTGCCAGCTCACCGTCGACAGGCTCCGAGCAGTACTTC. This codes for CASSPSTGSEQYF.

The gene calls are TRBV18 and TRBJ2-5; D not resolved. Per germline, CDR1 KGHSH and CDR2 LQKENI. Trimming left V 3 bases short and J 6 bases short, with 17 bases between. The CDR3 is 15 amino acids. CDR3 region: CASSPRVEPQKTQYF. The CDR3 nucleotides are TGTGCCAGCTCACCCCGGGTGGAGCCCCAGAAGACCCAGTACTTC.

CDR3 region: CASSPPPGLVVHWQYF. The CDR3 DNA follows: TGTGCCAGCAGCCCACCTCCGGGACTAGTAGTACATTGGCAGTACTTC. The rearrangement joins TRBV7-9 to TRBJ2-7; 8 nucleotides agree with TRBD2. CDR1 and CDR2 from the germline V gene are SEHNR and FQNEAQ (reference sequence). The CDR3 sequence is 16 residues long. The V gene end was trimmed by 5 bases and the J gene end by 9 bases; junction bases not matched to a gene: 18.

This chain joins TRBV6-5 and TRBJ1-1; D is unclear. V lost 7 bases to trimming and J lost 4 bases, with 16 bases between them. CDR3 length: 14 amino acids. Germline lookup yields CDR1 MNHEY and CDR2 SVGAGI. The CDR3, as DNA: TGTGCCAGCACCCTTTCTCGGTCGATCACTGAAGCTTTCTTT. This sequence encodes CASTLSRSITEAFF.

J is TRBJ2-7 and V is TRBV27, with 9 positions matching TRBD1. This CDR3 contains 15 residues. Germline V CDR1 and CDR2: MNHEY, SMNVEV (reference sequence). V lost 1 base to trimming and J lost 6 bases; unmatched junction nucleotides: 7. The DNA for the CDR3 is TGTGCCAGCAGTTTATACCCGAGACAGGGGGGCGAGCAGTACTTC. Translated: CASSLYPRQGGEQYF.

The chain is built from TRBV6-5 and TRBJ2-2; 7 nucleotides agree with TRBD1. Germline V gene sequence: CDR1 MNHEY, CDR2 SVGAGI. V was pared by 8 bases and J by 2 bases, with 5 bases of the junction left unmatched. The CDR3 runs to 14 residues. In DNA form, the CDR3 reads TGTGCCAGCTTGACAGGGACCAACACCGGGGAGCTGTTTTTT. It encodes CASLTGTNTGELFF.

This chain connects TRBV12-3 or TRBV12-4 to TRBJ1-2, with 8 bases that match TRBD1. The J segment lost 4 bases and the V segment lost 3 bases, leaving 1 base of the junction unmatched. The CDR3 runs to 13 residues. The DNA for the CDR3 is TGTGCCAGCAGTTTGGACAGGGTCTATGGCTACACCTTC. The encoded protein is CASSLDRVYGYTF.

This sequence joins TRBV19 and TRBJ1-1; maybe TRBD1 (5 bases). Germline CDR1 is LNHDA and CDR2 is SQIVND (reference sequence). Trimming left V 0 bases short and J 11 bases short, with 10 bases between. CDR3 length: 12 amino acids. This chain's CDR3 is CASSIDFRAAFF. CDR3 coding DNA: TGTGCCAGTAGTATAGATTTCAGGGCGGCTTTCTTT.

The chain has TRBV7-9 and TRBJ1-2; TRBD1 aligns across 10 bases. The CDR3 has 14 amino acids. V was clipped by 5 bases and J by 6 bases; unmatched bases: 6. Germline V gene sequence: CDR1 SEHNR, CDR2 FQNEAQ (reference sequence). CDR3 nucleotides: TGTGCCAGCAGCCAGACAGGGGGCGGGAATGGCTACACCTTC. As protein: CASSQTGGGNGYTF.

This chain connects TRBV7-9 to TRBJ1-5; D uncertain. The CDR3 runs 14 residues. V lost 4 bases to trimming and J lost 4 bases, with 11 bases between them. Germline CDR1 SEHNR, CDR2 FQNEAQ (reference sequence). The CDR3 region is CASSSSSGNQPQHF. The CDR3 nucleotides read TGTGCCAGCAGCTCTTCGAGCGGGAATCAGCCCCAGCATTTT.

The genes are TRBV30 and TRBJ1-5; 10 positions agree with TRBD1. Germline V gene sequence: CDR1 GTSNPN, CDR2 SVGIG (reference sequence). The CDR3 runs 14 residues. Trimming cost V 5 bases and J 5 bases; bases outside gene matches: 6. CDR3 in DNA: TGTGCCTGGTCGGCCGGGACAGGGGATCAGCCCCAGCATTTT. It specifies CAWSAGTGDQPQHF.

V and J are TRBV4-1 and TRBJ2-1; 8 bases align to TRBD2. The J segment lost 7 bases and the V segment lost 1 base, leaving 9 bases of the junction unmatched. The CDR3 extends over 16 amino acids. In germline, CDR1 is MGHRA, CDR2 YSYEKL. The CDR3 DNA reads as TGCGCCAGCAGCCAAGGACTAGCGACGGGAGATAATGAGCAGTTCTTC. Its translation: CASSQGLATGDNEQFF.

The V gene is TRBV6-5, the J gene TRBJ1-5; TRBD1 matches at 9 bases. The V gene's germline CDR1 is MNHEY and CDR2 SVGAGI. This CDR3 region has 15 residues. V lost 0 bases, J lost 7 bases, and 4 bases stayed unmatched. The CDR3 region has the DNA TGTGCCAGCAGTTACTCCGGGACAGGGACCCAGCCCCAGCATTTT. Protein sequence: CASSYSGTGTQPQHF.

V and J are TRBV6-6 and TRBJ2-5, with D tentatively TRBD1 (6 bases). The V gene's germline CDR1 is MNHNY and CDR2 SVGAGI (reference sequence). This CDR3 contains 14 residues. V lost 0 bases and J lost 5, with 10 bases in between. CDR3 sequence (DNA): TGTGCCAGCAGTTACTCGAACAGGGAGGAGACCCAGTACTTC. As protein: CASSYSNREETQYF.

The CDR3 reads CASSPPPGQAPEKLFF. CDR3 in DNA: TGCGCCAGCAGCCCCCCCCCGGGACAGGCGCCTGAAAAACTGTTTTTT. The V and J genes are TRBV4-1 and TRBJ1-4; 8 bases are shared with TRBD1. The CDR3 totals 16 residues. Trimming removed 4 bases from V and 7 bases from J; junction bases left unmatched: 11. CDR1 is MGHRA, CDR2 YSYEKL, per germline.

The chain couples TRBV4-1 to TRBJ2-2; 7 bases are shared with TRBD2. This CDR3 is 15 amino acids long. Germline-derived CDR1 and CDR2 are MGHRA and YSYEKL. Trimming cost V 3 bases and J 6 bases; bases outside gene matches: 7. The chain's CDR3 is CASSHLLGGSGELFF. DNA for the CDR3: TGCGCCAGCAGCCACTTACTGGGGGGGTCCGGGGAGCTGTTTTTT.

The chain links TRBV2 to TRBJ1-6; maybe TRBD1 (6 bases). The germline V and J ends were trimmed by 3 bases and 10 bases, with 13 bases remaining between them. CDR3 length: 14 residues. Per the germline V gene, CDR1 is SNHLY and CDR2 is FYNNEI. This CDR3 is CASSEGAGHSPLHF. As DNA, the CDR3 is TGTGCCAGCAGTGAGGGGGCCGGACACTCACCCCTCCACTTT.

The gene calls are TRBV7-9 and TRBJ1-5; D might be TRBD1 (6 bases). The V gene lost 5 bases and the J gene lost 2 bases, with 13 bases spanning the gap. CDR1 SEHNR and CDR2 FQNEAQ come from the germline V gene (reference sequence). CDR3 size: 15 residues. In DNA form, the CDR3 reads TGTGCCAGCAGCCCTGGGGGCGTCGGCAATCAGCCCCAGCATTTT. It translates to CASSPGGVGNQPQHF.

The rearrangement uses TRBV18 and TRBJ1-1, with no clear D. Trimming took off 3 bases at V and 6 bases at J, with 11 bases between the two ends. Germline lookup yields CDR1 KGHSH and CDR2 LQKENI. The CDR3 is made up of 13 amino acids. Here the CDR3 reads CASSPSAMAEAFF. CDR3 DNA sequence: TGTGCCAGCTCACCCTCTGCGATGGCTGAAGCTTTCTTT.

V is TRBV6-5 and J is TRBJ2-2, with D perhaps matching TRBD2 (5 bases). The CDR3 has 13 amino acids. The V end was cut by 5 bases, the J end by 8 bases, with 12 bases between. Looked up from germline, CDR1 is MNHEY and CDR2 is SVGAGI. The CDR3 loop is CASSTRRLGELFF. DNA of the CDR3: TGTGCCAGCAGTACCCGCAGACTAGGGGAGCTGTTTTTT.

The chain employs TRBV19 and TRBJ1-3; 10 nucleotides line up with TRBD1. This CDR3 is built from 16 residues. The trim removed 3 bases at V and 4 bases at J, leaving 6 bases unmatched. Germline CDR1 and CDR2: LNHDA and SQIVND (reference sequence). CDR3 sequence: CASSIPGQGRGNTIYF. CDR3 nucleotides: TGTGCCAGTAGTATCCCGGGACAGGGGAGAGGAAACACCATATATTTT.

The V gene is TRBV19, the J gene TRBJ1-5; 9 nucleotides agree with TRBD1. This CDR3 has 14 amino acids. With 8 bases clipped from V and 4 bases from J, the junction kept 6 bases outside the gene matches. Germline CDR1 is LNHDA and CDR2 is SQIVND (reference sequence). The CDR3 bases are TGTGCCAGTTTAGTCGACAGGGGGAATCAGCCCCAGCATTTT. Residues: CASLVDRGNQPQHF.

This chain connects TRBV30 to TRBJ2-2, with D possibly matching TRBD1 (5 bases). Germline V gene lookup returns CDR1 GTSNPN and CDR2 SVGIG (reference sequence). The CDR3 loop spans 15 amino acids. Between the trimmed V and J ends, which lost 2 bases and 2 bases, there was a span of 12 bases. The CDR3 DNA reads TGTGCCTGGAGTTGGGGCAGGGCTAACACCGGGGAGCTGTTTTTT. Amino acids: CAWSWGRANTGELFF.

This chain joins TRBV15 and TRBJ2-3; D is uncertain. V lost 0 bases, J lost 4 bases, and 8 bases lay in between. This CDR3 is 14 amino acids long. Germline CDR1 is LNHNV and CDR2 is YYDKDF (reference sequence). The CDR3: CATSRDRVADTQYF. The CDR3 DNA reads TGTGCCACCAGCAGAGATCGGGTCGCAGATACGCAGTATTTT.

The CDR3 protein is CASSLAGQAYGYTF. CDR3 DNA sequence: TGCGCCAGCAGCTTGGCGGGACAGGCCTATGGCTACACCTTC. The V gene is TRBV5-1, the J gene TRBJ1-2, with 8 bases that match TRBD1. CDR1 is SGHRS and CDR2 is YFSETQ in the germline V gene. The CDR3 extends over 14 amino acids. The J segment lost 4 bases and the V segment lost 0 bases, leaving 2 bases of the junction unmatched.

This chain links TRBV5-1 with TRBJ2-7; D unclear. The CDR3 runs 17 residues. CDR1 SGHRS and CDR2 YFSETQ come from the germline V gene. Trimming stripped 0 bases from V and 2 bases from J, with 18 bases between. CDR3 residues: CASSLGTLTQTAYEQYF. CDR3 bases: TGCGCCAGCAGCTTGGGAACTTTGACACAAACTGCCTACGAGCAGTACTTC.